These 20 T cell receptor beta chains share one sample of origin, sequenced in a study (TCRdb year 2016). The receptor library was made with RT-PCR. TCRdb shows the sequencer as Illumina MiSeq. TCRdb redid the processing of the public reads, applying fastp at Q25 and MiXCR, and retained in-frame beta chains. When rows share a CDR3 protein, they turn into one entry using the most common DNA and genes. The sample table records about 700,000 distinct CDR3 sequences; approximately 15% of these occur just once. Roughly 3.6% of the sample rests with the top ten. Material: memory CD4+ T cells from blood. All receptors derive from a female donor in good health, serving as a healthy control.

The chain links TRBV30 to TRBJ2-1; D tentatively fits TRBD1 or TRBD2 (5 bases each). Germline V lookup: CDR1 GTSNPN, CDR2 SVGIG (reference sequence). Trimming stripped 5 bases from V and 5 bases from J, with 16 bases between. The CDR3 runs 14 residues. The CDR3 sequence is CAWGGGVRDNEQFF. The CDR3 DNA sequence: TGTGCCTGGGGGGGTGGGGTACGAGACAATGAGCAGTTCTTC.

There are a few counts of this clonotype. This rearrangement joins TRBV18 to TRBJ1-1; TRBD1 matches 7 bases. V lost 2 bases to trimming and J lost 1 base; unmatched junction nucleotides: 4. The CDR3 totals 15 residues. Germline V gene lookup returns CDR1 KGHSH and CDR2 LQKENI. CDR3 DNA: TGTGCCAGCTCACCAGGACAGGCCGGGAACACTGAAGCTTTCTTT. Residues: CASSPGQAGNTEAFF.

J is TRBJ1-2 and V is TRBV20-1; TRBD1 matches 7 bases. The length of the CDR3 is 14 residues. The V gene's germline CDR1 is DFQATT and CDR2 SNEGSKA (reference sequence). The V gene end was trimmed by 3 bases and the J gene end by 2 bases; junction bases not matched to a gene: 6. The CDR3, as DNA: TGCAGTGCTAGTACAGGGGCGGGAAACTATGGCTACACCTTC. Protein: CSASTGAGNYGYTF.

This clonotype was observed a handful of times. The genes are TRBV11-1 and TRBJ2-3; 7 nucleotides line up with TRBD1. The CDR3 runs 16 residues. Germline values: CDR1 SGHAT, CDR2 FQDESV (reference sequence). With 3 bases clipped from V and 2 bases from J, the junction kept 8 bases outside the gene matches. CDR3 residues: CASSFRSGQITDTQYF. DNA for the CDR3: TGTGCCAGCAGCTTTAGATCGGGACAGATCACAGATACGCAGTATTTT.

CDR3 DNA sequence: TGTGCCAGCAGTTTCCCAAAAGGCGCCAACAATGAGCAGTTCTTC. This sequence encodes CASSFPKGANNEQFF. This chain links TRBV12-3 or TRBV12-4 with TRBJ2-1, with D unclear. The CDR3 has 15 residues. The V end lost 3 bases, the J end lost 5 bases, and 14 bases lay between the germline ends.

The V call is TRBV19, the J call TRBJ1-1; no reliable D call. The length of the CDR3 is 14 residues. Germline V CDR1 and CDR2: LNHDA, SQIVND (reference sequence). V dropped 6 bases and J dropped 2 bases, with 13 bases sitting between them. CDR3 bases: TGTGCCAGTAGACCCCCCTGGCACAACACTGAAGCTTTCTTT. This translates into CASRPPWHNTEAFF.

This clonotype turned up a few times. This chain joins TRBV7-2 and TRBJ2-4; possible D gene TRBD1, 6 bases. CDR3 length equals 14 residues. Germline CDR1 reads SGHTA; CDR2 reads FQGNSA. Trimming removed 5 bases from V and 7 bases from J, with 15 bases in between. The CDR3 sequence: CASSERRGSNIQYF. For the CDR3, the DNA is TGTGCCAGCAGCGAGAGAAGGGGGAGCAACATTCAGTACTTC.

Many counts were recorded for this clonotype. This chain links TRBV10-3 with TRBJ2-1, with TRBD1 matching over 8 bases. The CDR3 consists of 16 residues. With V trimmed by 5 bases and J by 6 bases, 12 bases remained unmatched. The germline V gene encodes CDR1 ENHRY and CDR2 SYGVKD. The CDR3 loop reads CAISYPPGQVGNEQFF. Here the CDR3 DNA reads TGTGCCATCAGTTATCCGCCGGGACAGGTGGGCAATGAGCAGTTCTTC.

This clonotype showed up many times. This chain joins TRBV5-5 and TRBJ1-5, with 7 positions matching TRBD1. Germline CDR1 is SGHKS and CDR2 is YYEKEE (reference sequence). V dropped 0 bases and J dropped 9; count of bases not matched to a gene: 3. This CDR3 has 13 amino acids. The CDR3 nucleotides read TGTGCCAGCAGCTTGGAGGGGGCCGGGCCCCAGCATTTT. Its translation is CASSLEGAGPQHF.

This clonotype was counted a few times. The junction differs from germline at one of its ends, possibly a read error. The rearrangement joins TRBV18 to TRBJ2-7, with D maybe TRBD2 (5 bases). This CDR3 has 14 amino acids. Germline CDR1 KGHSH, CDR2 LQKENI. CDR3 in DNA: TGTGCCAGCTCACTGGACTTATCTGCCTACGAGCAGCACTTC. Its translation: CASSLDLSAYEQHF.

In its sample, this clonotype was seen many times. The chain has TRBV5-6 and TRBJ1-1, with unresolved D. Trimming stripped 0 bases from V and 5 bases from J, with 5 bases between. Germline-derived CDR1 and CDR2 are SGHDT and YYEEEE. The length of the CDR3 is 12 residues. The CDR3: CASSLERTEAFF. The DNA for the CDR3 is TGTGCCAGCAGCTTGGAGAGGACTGAAGCTTTCTTT.

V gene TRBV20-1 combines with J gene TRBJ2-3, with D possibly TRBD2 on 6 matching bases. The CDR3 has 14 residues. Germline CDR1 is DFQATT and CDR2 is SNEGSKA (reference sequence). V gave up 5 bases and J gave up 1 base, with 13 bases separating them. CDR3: CSAVRGEGTDTQYF. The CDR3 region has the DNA TGCAGTGCTGTAAGAGGGGAGGGCACAGATACGCAGTATTTT.

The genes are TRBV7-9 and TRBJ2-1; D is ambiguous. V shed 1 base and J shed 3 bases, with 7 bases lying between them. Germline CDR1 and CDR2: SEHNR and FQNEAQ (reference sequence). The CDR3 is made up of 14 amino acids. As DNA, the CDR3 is TGTGCCAGCAGCTTAGTGATGAACTACAATGAGCAGTTCTTC. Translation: CASSLVMNYNEQFF. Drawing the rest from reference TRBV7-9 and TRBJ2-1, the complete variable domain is DTGVSQNPRHKITKRGQNVTFRCDPISEHNRLYWYRQTLGQGPEFLTYFQNEAQLEKSRLLSDRFSAERPKGSFSTLEIQRTEQGDSAMYLCASSLVMNYNEQFFGPGTRLTVL.

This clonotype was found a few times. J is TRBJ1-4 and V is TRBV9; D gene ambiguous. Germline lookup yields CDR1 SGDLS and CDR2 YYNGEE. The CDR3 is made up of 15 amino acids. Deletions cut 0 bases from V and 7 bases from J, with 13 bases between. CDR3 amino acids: CASSVALGMTEKLFF. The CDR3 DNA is TGTGCCAGCAGCGTAGCTCTGGGGATGACTGAAAAACTGTTTTTT.

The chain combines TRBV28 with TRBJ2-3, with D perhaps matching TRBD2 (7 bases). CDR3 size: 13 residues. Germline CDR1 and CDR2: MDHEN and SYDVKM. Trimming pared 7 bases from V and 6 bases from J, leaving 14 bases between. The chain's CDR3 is CASKGGGRDTQYF. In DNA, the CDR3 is TGTGCCAGCAAAGGGGGGGGCCGCGATACGCAGTATTTT.

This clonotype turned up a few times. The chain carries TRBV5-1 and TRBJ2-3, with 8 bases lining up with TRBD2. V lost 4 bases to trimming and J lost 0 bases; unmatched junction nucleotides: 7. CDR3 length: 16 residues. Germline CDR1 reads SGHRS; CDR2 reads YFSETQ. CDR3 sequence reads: CASSREGGSSTDTQYF. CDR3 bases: TGCGCCAGCAGCCGGGAGGGGGGATCTAGCACAGATACGCAGTATTTT.

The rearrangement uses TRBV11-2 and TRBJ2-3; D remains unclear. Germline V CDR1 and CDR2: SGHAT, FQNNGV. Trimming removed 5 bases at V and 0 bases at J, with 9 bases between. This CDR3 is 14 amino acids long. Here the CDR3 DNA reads TGTGCCAGCAGCCGCCCAAGTAGCACAGATACGCAGTATTTT. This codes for CASSRPSSTDTQYF.

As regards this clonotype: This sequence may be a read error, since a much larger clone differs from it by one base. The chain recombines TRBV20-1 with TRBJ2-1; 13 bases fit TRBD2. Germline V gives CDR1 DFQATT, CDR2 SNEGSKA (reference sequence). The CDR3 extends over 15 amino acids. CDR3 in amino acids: CSGPDGLAGEAEQSF. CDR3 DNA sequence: TGCAGTGGACCCGACGGACTAGCGGGAGAGGCTGAGCAGTCCTTC.

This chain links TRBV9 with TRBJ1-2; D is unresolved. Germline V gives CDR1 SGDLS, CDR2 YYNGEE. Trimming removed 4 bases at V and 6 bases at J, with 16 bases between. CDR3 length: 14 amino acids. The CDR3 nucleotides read TGTGCCAGCAGCCCCACTTTTCTTCCTCATGGCTACACCTTC. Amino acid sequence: CASSPTFLPHGYTF.

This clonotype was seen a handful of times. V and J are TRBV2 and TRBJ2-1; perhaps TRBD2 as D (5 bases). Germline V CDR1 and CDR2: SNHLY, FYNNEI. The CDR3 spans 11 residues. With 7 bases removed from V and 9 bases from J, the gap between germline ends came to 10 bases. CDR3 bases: TGTGCCAGCACTCCAGAGGGTGAGCAGTTCTTC. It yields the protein CASTPEGEQFF.